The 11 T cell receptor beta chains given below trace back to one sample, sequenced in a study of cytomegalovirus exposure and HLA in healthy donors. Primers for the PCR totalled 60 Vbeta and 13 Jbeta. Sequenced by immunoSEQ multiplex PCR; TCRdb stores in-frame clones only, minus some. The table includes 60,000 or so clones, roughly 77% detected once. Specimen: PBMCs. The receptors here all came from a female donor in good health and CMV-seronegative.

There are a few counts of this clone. The CDR3 protein is CASSAGTFTGELFF. CDR3 DNA: TGTGCCAGCAGTGCCGGGACTTTCACCGGGGAGCTGTTTTTT. The chain carries TRBV5-5 and TRBJ2-2, with D tentatively TRBD2 (6 bases). The V end lost 5 bases, the J end lost 4 bases, and 12 bases lay between the germline ends. Germline V gene data show CDR1 as SGHKS and CDR2 as YYEKEE (reference sequence). The CDR3 is 14 residues long. The whole variable domain, filled in from reference TRBV5-5 and TRBJ2-2, reads DAGVTQSPTHLIKTRGQQVTLRCSPISGHKSVSWYQQVLGQGPQFIFQYYEKEERGRGNFPDRFSARQFPNYSSELNVNALLLGDSALYLCASSAGTFTGELFFGEGSRLTVL.

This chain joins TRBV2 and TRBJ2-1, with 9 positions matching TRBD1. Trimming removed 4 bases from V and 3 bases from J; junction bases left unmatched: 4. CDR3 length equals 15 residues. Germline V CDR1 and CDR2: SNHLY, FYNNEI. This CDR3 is CASSGGQGLYNEQFF. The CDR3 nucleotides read TGTGCCAGCAGTGGGGGACAGGGTCTCTACAATGAGCAGTTCTTC.

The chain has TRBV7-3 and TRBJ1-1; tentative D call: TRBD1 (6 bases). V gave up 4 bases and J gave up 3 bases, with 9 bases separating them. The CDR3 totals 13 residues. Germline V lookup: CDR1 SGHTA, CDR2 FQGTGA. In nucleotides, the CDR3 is TGTGCCAGCAGCTATAGACAGGACACTGAAGCTTTCTTT. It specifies CASSYRQDTEAFF. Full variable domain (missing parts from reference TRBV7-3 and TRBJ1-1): GAGVSQTPSNKVTEKGKYVELRCDPISGHTALYWYRQSLGQGPEFLIYFQGTGAADDSGLPNDRFFAVRPEGSVSTLKIQRTERGDSAVYLCASSYRQDTEAFFGQGTRLTVV.

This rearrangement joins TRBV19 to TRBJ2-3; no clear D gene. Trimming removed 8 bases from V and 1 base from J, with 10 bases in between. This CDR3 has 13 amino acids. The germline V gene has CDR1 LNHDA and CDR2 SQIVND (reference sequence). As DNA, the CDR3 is TGTGCCAGTCGGCGGCCCGGCACAGATACGCAGTATTTT. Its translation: CASRRPGTDTQYF.

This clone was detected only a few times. The CDR3 is CAIRHHSSNTDTQYF. DNA of the CDR3: TGTGCCATCAGGCACCACAGCTCTAACACAGATACGCAGTATTTT. The rearrangement joins TRBV10-3 to TRBJ2-3; D not resolved. The germline gives CDR1 ENHRY, CDR2 SYGVKD. The CDR3 covers 15 residues. V was shortened by 6 bases and J by 2 bases, with 15 bases between the two germline ends.

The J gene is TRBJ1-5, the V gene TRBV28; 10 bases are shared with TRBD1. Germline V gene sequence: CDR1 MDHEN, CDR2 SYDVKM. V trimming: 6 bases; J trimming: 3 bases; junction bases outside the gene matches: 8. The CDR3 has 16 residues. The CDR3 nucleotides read TGTGCCAGCAGATCGATGACAGGGGGCATCAATCAGCCCCAGCATTTT. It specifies CASRSMTGGINQPQHF.

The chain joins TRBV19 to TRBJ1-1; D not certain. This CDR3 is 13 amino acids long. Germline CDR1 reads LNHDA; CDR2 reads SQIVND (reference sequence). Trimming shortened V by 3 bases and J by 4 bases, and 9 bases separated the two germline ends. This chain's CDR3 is CASSIRHSTEAFF. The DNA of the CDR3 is TGTGCCAGTAGTATCCGGCACAGCACTGAAGCTTTCTTT.

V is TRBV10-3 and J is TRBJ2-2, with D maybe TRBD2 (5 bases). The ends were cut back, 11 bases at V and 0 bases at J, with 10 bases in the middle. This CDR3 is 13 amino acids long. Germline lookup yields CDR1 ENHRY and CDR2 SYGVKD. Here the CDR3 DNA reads TGTGCCGGGCGGGTAACGAACACCGGGGAGCTGTTTTTT. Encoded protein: CAGRVTNTGELFF.

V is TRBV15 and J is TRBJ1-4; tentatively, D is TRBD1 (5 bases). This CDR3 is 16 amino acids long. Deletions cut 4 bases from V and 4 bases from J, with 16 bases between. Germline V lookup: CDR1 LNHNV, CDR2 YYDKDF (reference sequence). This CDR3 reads CATSTLLGQVNEKLFF. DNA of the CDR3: TGTGCCACCAGCACACTCCTAGGACAAGTTAATGAAAAACTGTTTTTT.

This CDR3 reads CASSGAGQVEKLFF. As DNA, the CDR3 is TGTGCCAGCAGTGGAGCAGGACAGGTTGAAAAACTGTTTTTT. The chain links TRBV2 to TRBJ1-4; TRBD1 matches 7 bases. Germline V lookup: CDR1 SNHLY, CDR2 FYNNEI. The CDR3 loop spans 14 amino acids. The trim removed 4 bases at V and 7 bases at J, leaving 6 bases unmatched.

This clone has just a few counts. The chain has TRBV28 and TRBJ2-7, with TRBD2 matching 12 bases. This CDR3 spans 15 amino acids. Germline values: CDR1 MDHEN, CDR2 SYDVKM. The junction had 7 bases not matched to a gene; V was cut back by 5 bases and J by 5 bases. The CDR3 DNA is TGTGCCAGCAGTACCCCTAGCGGGGGGGCCCACGAGCAGTACTTC. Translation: CASSTPSGGAHEQYF.